These 24 T cell receptor beta chains came from one sample sequenced in a study of blood T cells in healthy people across ages. A J-beta primer mix and a sample-barcoded 5' primer were used in a second PCR of about 7 to 12 cycles. In TCRdb, the 5' RACE reads were re-called with MiXCR into one record per CDR3 protein. This table holds approximately 800,000 distinct CDR3 sequences, roughly 50% found once. Material for sequencing was blood. All receptors derive from a man older than 75 in good health.

In its sample, this clonotype was seen a few times. The rearrangement links TRBV20-1 to TRBJ2-7; D perhaps matches TRBD2 (6 bases). The CDR3 runs 15 residues. Trimming took off 6 bases at V and 3 bases at J, with 21 bases between the two ends. Looked up from germline, CDR1 is DFQATT and CDR2 is SNEGSKA (reference sequence). The CDR3 sequence: CSADPGSGKHYEQYF. CDR3 bases: TGCAGTGCCGACCCAGGTAGCGGAAAGCACTACGAGCAGTACTTC.

V is TRBV2 and J is TRBJ1-6, with 11 bases matching TRBD1. The CDR3 length is 16 residues. Germline V CDR1 and CDR2: SNHLY, FYNNEI. The ends lost 6 bases at V and 9 bases at J; junction bases unmatched: 10. The CDR3 DNA sequence: TGTGCCAGCAGCGGAAGCGGGGGACAGGGGGTTTCACCCCTCCACTTT. Protein sequence: CASSGSGGQGVSPLHF.

The V call is TRBV2, the J call TRBJ2-5; D possibly corresponds to TRBD2 (7 bases). Germline V gene lookup returns CDR1 SNHLY and CDR2 FYNNEI. The CDR3 consists of 12 residues. The ends were cut back, 6 bases at V and 5 bases at J, with 10 bases in the middle. CDR3 DNA sequence: TGTGCCAGCAGGAAGGGGGGGGAGACCCAGTACTTC. This translates into CASRKGGETQYF.

For the CDR3, the DNA is TGCAGCGTTGCTCGGTACTCCTACAATGAGCAGTACTTC. Its translation: CSVARYSYNEQYF. J is TRBJ2-7 and V is TRBV29-1, with D unresolved. The V gene's germline CDR1 is SQVTM and CDR2 ANQGSEA. The CDR3 has 13 amino acids. Trimming shortened V by 4 bases and J by 7 bases, and 17 bases separated the two germline ends.

The V call is TRBV28, the J call TRBJ2-3; 10 bases line up with TRBD2. Germline V gene sequence: CDR1 MDHEN, CDR2 SYDVKM. V trimming: 2 bases; J trimming: 3 bases; junction bases outside the gene matches: 2. This CDR3 has 15 amino acids. The CDR3 sequence is CASSLPAGGTDTQYF. The CDR3 region has the DNA TGTGCCAGCAGTTTACCAGCGGGAGGGACAGATACGCAGTATTTT.

The rearrangement joins TRBV27 to TRBJ2-1, with D possibly being TRBD1 (5 bases). The CDR3 sequence is 13 residues long. Germline CDR1 is MNHEY and CDR2 is SMNVEV (reference sequence). The germline V and J ends were trimmed by 6 bases and 3 bases, with 9 bases remaining between them. CDR3 sequence: CASRQANYNEQFF. The CDR3 DNA sequence: TGTGCCAGCAGACAGGCAAACTACAATGAGCAGTTCTTC.

There are a few counts of this clonotype. The chain has TRBV7-2 and TRBJ2-1, with 10 bases aligning to TRBD2. CDR1 and CDR2 (germline): SGHTA, FQGNSA. The trim removed 1 base at V and 4 bases at J, leaving 4 bases unmatched. The CDR3 loop spans 16 amino acids. CDR3 sequence: CASSLVGTSEYNEQFF. As DNA, the CDR3 is TGTGCCAGCAGCTTAGTTGGGACTAGCGAATACAATGAGCAGTTCTTC.

This clonotype was picked up a small number of times. This chain joins TRBV5-4 and TRBJ1-2; D might be TRBD1 (5 bases). The CDR3 runs 15 residues. The V end was cut by 0 bases, the J end by 0 bases, with 9 bases between. The germline gives CDR1 SGHNT, CDR2 YYREEE (reference sequence). The DNA of the CDR3 is TGTGCCAGCAGCTTGGCCGGGGGGACTAACTATGGCTACACCTTC. Its translation: CASSLAGGTNYGYTF.

Ten or more counts support this clonotype. This chain uses TRBV27 with TRBJ2-7; D may be TRBD2 (5 bases). There are 14 residues in the CDR3. Per germline, CDR1 MNHEY and CDR2 SMNVEV (reference sequence). V was pared by 4 bases and J by 8 bases, with 18 bases between. The CDR3 DNA sequence: TGTGCCAGCAGTTCGACCGGACTGGATGCCAAGCAGTACTTC. This codes for CASSSTGLDAKQYF.

This clonotype occurred a few times. V gene TRBV5-1 combines with J gene TRBJ1-1; maybe TRBD1 (6 bases). V lost 4 bases and J 0 bases, leaving 13 bases between the germline ends. CDR1 is SGHRS, CDR2 YFSETQ, per germline. The CDR3 has 15 residues. CDR3 in DNA: TGCGCCAGCAGCACGGACAGCAGGGTGAACACTGAAGCTTTCTTT. Its translation: CASSTDSRVNTEAFF.

This rearrangement joins TRBV27 to TRBJ2-5; TRBD2 matches at 14 bases. CDR1 is MNHEY, CDR2 SMNVEV, per germline (reference sequence). The CDR3 totals 19 residues. The junction had 15 bases not matched to a gene; V was cut back by 5 bases and J by 4 bases. CDR3 loop: CASSSSGTSGSRGRETQYF. For the CDR3, the DNA is TGTGCCAGCAGTAGCTCCGGGACTAGCGGGAGTCGGGGCCGAGAGACCCAGTACTTC.

The rearrangement uses TRBV7-2 and TRBJ1-2; the D is unclear. This CDR3 region has 12 residues. Trimming stripped 6 bases from V and 2 bases from J, with 7 bases between. Germline V CDR1 and CDR2: SGHTA, FQGNSA. In DNA form, the CDR3 reads TGTGCCAGCAGATCGGAGAACTATGGCTACACCTTC. This codes for CASRSENYGYTF. The whole variable domain, remainder taken from reference TRBV7-2 and TRBJ1-2, is GAGVSQSPSNKVTEKGKDVELRCDPISGHTALYWYRQSLGQGLEFLIYFQGNSAPDKSGLPSDRFSAERTGGSVSTLTIQRTQQEDSAVYLCASRSENYGYTFGSGTRLTVV.

The chain has TRBV2 and TRBJ2-5, with 8 nucleotides matching TRBD1. This CDR3 region has 15 residues. With 4 bases clipped from V and 2 bases from J, the junction kept 6 bases outside the gene matches. Germline V gene data show CDR1 as SNHLY and CDR2 as FYNNEI. CDR3 region: CASSGRTGRQETQYF. In DNA form, the CDR3 reads TGTGCCAGCAGTGGTCGGACAGGGAGGCAAGAGACCCAGTACTTC.

The chain combines TRBV5-1 with TRBJ2-7; D is perhaps TRBD2 (6 bases). The germline V gene has CDR1 SGHRS and CDR2 YFSETQ. V lost 0 bases and J 9 bases, leaving 13 bases between the germline ends. CDR3 length equals 13 residues. The CDR3 spells CASSLGQGGGQYF. CDR3 DNA: TGCGCCAGCAGCTTGGGCCAGGGAGGAGGGCAGTACTTC.

The chain combines TRBV11-1 with TRBJ2-5; D is perhaps TRBD1 (5 bases). The V end was cut by 0 bases, the J end by 0 bases, with 11 bases between. In germline, CDR1 is SGHAT, CDR2 FQDESV (reference sequence). The CDR3 spans 16 residues. The CDR3 DNA is TGTGCCAGCAGCTTAGCTGAGACAGCGTACCAAGAGACCCAGTACTTC. Its protein product is CASSLAETAYQETQYF.

The chain couples TRBV20-1 to TRBJ1-4; 7 bases match TRBD1. The CDR3 has 16 residues. The ends lost 0 bases at V and 8 bases at J; junction bases unmatched: 12. Germline values: CDR1 DFQATT, CDR2 SNEGSKA (reference sequence). The CDR3 is CSARDPRDRRTEKLFF. The CDR3 nucleotides are TGCAGTGCTAGAGATCCCCGGGACAGAAGAACGGAAAAACTGTTTTTT.

This chain connects TRBV6-2 or TRBV6-3 to TRBJ2-7, with a weak D call TRBD2 (6 bases). The germline V gene has CDR1 MNHEY and CDR2 SVGEGT. CDR3 length equals 15 residues. Deletions cut 7 bases from V and 2 bases from J, with 18 bases between. The CDR3 is CASNLTPSGPYEQYF. CDR3 coding DNA: TGTGCCAGCAACCTGACCCCGAGCGGGCCCTACGAGCAGTACTTC.

The V call is TRBV25-1, the J call TRBJ2-2; 7 bases are a match to TRBD1. The ends lost 6 bases at V and 7 bases at J; junction bases unmatched: 8. CDR3 size: 14 residues. Germline CDR1 reads MGHDK; CDR2 reads SYGVNS. As DNA, the CDR3 is TGTGCCAGCAGCTCGACAGGGCTCGGCGGGGAGCTGTTTTTT. It specifies CASSSTGLGGELFF.

This clonotype showed up many times. The CDR3 DNA is TGTGCCAGCAGTTTAGCGCGCACCCATGGCTACACCTTC. It encodes CASSLARTHGYTF. This chain connects TRBV12-3 or TRBV12-4 to TRBJ1-2, with D unresolved. V was pared by 0 bases and J by 6 bases, with 8 bases between. This CDR3 has 13 amino acids.

The V and J genes are TRBV12-3 or TRBV12-4 and TRBJ2-7, with 10 bases identical to TRBD1. V gave up 5 bases and J gave up 10 bases; unmatched junction bases: 11. CDR3 length: 14 residues. The CDR3 sequence is CASSGDRGRWVQYF. CDR3 nucleotides: TGTGCCAGCAGTGGAGACAGGGGGCGTTGGGTCCAGTACTTC.

The gene calls are TRBV10-3 and TRBJ1-5; no definite D call. Trimming took off 0 bases at V and 5 bases at J, with 11 bases between the two ends. Germline lookup yields CDR1 ENHRY and CDR2 SYGVKD. The CDR3 loop spans 15 amino acids. CDR3 nucleotides: TGTGCCATCAGTGAGTCATCCGGTGGCGATCAGCCCCAGCATTTT. As protein: CAISESSGGDQPQHF.

V usage is TRBV6-5 and J usage is TRBJ1-6, with D possibly being TRBD1 (6 bases). V was pared by 8 bases and J by 8 bases, with 13 bases between. Germline CDR1 is MNHEY and CDR2 is SVGAGI. The CDR3 has 13 residues. In DNA form, the CDR3 reads TGTGCCAGCGGGATACAGGGAGATTCACCCCTCCACTTT. This codes for CASGIQGDSPLHF.

This clonotype was seen a single time. A clone one base away is much larger, so this may be a read error. The chain joins TRBV27 to TRBJ2-7, with D possibly matching TRBD2 (7 bases). Germline V gene lookup returns CDR1 MNHEY and CDR2 SMNVEV (reference sequence). This CDR3 is 13 amino acids long. V was shortened by 8 bases and J by 2 bases, with 13 bases between the two germline ends. CDR3 amino acids: CASGGGGPYEQYF. The CDR3 DNA reads TGTGCCAGCGGCGGGGGCGGACCCTACGAGCAGTACTTC.

The chain employs TRBV3-1 and TRBJ2-3; D is unresolved. V shed 1 base and J shed 14 bases, with 22 bases lying between them. Germline V lookup: CDR1 LGHDT, CDR2 YNNKEL (reference sequence). This CDR3 is 15 amino acids long. In DNA form, the CDR3 reads TGTGCCAGCAGCCAAGGGGAAGGAGACCACAGATACGCGTATTTT. It yields the protein CASSQGEGDHRYAYF.